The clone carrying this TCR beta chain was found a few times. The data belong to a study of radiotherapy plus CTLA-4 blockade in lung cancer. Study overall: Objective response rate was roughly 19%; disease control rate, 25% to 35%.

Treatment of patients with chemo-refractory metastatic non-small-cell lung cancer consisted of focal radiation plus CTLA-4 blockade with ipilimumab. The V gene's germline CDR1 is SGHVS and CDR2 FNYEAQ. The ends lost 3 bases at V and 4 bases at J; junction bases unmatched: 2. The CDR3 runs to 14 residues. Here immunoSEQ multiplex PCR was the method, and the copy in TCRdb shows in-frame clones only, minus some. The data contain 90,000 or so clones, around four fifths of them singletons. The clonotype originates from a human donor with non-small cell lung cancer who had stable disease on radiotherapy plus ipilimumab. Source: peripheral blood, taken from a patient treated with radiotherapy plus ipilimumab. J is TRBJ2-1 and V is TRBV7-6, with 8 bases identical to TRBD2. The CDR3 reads CASSFGGEYNEQFF. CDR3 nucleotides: TGTGCCAGCAGCTTCGGGGGGGAGTACAATGAGCAGTTCTTC.